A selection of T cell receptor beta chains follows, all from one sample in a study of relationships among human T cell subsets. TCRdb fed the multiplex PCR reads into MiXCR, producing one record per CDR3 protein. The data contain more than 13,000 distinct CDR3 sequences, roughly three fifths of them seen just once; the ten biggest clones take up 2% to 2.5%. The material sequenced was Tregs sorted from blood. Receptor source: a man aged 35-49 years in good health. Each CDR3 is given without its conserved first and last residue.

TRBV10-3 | AISGDGNEQF
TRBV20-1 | STGTEDYEQY
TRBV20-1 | SAGPTDTQY
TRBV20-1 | SAREVGGQPQH
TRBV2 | ASRGQGREPLH
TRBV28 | ASSPFLARNEQF
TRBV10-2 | ASRDLTRYTDTQY
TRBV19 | ASSIEHTKDEQY
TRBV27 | ASGARPGGSPLH
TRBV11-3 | ASSTGQGADTQY
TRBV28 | ASSSSWGSGGEDTQY
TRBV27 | ASSLRPGGQTEAF
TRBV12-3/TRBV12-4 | ASSLTPKGTEAF
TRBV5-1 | ASSPTGGMNTEAF
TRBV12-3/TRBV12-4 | ASSLRVFSYEQY
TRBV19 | ASSAVGQGAGNSNQPQH
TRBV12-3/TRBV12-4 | ASNPSTGYNEQF
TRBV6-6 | ASSYSMANTIY
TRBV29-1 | SVGSRPPTDTQY
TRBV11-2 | ASSLRGSPKGYT
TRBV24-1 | ATSDRTSGLSYNEQF
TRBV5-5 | ASSLRDVNQPQH
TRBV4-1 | ASSQILQGNEAF
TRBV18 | ASSRLAGATYEQY
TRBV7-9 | ASSLGMADTEAF
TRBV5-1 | ASSLGGTENYGYT
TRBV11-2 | ASSSAVYEQY
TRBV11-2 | ASSLELAVSYEQY
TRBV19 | ASTAMGTPSEIQY
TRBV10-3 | AISDRTETYGCT
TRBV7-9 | ASSLVGVTGTQY
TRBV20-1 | SASPRGIVQETQY
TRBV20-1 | SARSSSGAYNEQF
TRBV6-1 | ASSERRSNGYT
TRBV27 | ASSLWEGQPQH
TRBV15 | ATSSLGGGNQPQH
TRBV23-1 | ASSQLGQETQY
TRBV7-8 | ASSTDTTEAF
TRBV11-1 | ASSGTRGRYLGEQF
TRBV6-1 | ASSYGRRGSNTTY
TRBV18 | ASSSTEGGTEAF
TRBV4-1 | ASSRGQGQETQY